Listed below are T cell receptor beta chains from one sample, sequenced in a study of cytomegalovirus exposure and HLA in healthy donors. Clones were read by immunoSEQ multiplex PCR, and TCRdb kept only the in-frame ones, dropping some. The listing records around 53,000 clones. Sequencing input: PBMCs. Receptor source: a male donor in good health and CMV-seropositive. CDR3s include the opening cysteine and the closing phenylalanine or tryptophan. A D gene is named only where the DNA matches it firmly.

TGTGCCAGCACCCGCGGGACAGGGGTAAATGAAAAACTGTTTTTT | CASTRGTGVNEKLFF | TRBJ1-4 | TRBV2 | TRBD1
TGTGCCAGCAGCTTAATTAGCGGGGGGGGCTACAATGAGCAGTTCTTC | CASSLISGGGYNEQFF | TRBJ2-1 | TRBV7-2 | TRBD2
TGTGCCAGTTGGCCCAATCCCGGACAGGGGGGGCCTCCCAATCAGCCCCAGCATTTT | CASWPNPGQGGPPNQPQHF | TRBJ1-5 | TRBV19 | TRBD1
TGTGCCACCAGCAGCACAGGATACGAGCAGTACTTC | CATSSTGYEQYF | TRBJ2-7 | TRBV15 | -
TGCGCCAGCAGCTCGGTAGCGCAGGCGGATACGCAGTATTTT | CASSSVAQADTQYF | TRBJ2-3 | TRBV5-1 | -
TGTGCCTGGAGTCCCGGTCTAGCAAACAATGAGCAGTTCTTC | CAWSPGLANNEQFF | TRBJ2-1 | TRBV30 | -
TGTGCCACCAGCAGAGAAAGGGGGTCGGCTGGAAACACCATATATTTT | CATSRERGSAGNTIYF | TRBJ1-3 | TRBV15 | -
TGTGCCAGCAGCCTCTGGGGGCAGTTGGGCACAGATACGCAGTATTTT | CASSLWGQLGTDTQYF | TRBJ2-3 | TRBV7-9 | -
TGTGCCAGCAGTCCCACGGGACAGACCCACGAGCAGTACTTC | CASSPTGQTHEQYF | TRBJ2-7 | TRBV28 | TRBD1
TGTGCCAGCCGACTGGCCACAGGGGTTGATGGTGTCTACACCTTC | CASRLATGVDGVYTF | TRBJ1-2 | TRBV10-3 | TRBD1
TGTGCCAGCAGCCAAGATGGTGCGAGCTCCTACGAGCAGTACTTC | CASSQDGASSYEQYF | TRBJ2-7 | TRBV4-2 | -
TGTGCCAGCATCAGGGGGCCCGGGGAGCTGTTTTTT | CASIRGPGELFF | TRBJ2-2 | TRBV5-5 | TRBD1
TGTGCCAGCAGTTTAGTTAGTGGGACTCTCTACAATGAGCAGTTCTTC | CASSLVSGTLYNEQFF | TRBJ2-1 | TRBV7-2 | -
TGCAGTCTGGACAGACTCTACGAGCAGTACTTC | CSLDRLYEQYF | TRBJ2-7 | TRBV20-1 | -
TGTGCCAGCAGCACCCTCACCGGGGGATCCGGGGAGCTGTTTTTT | CASSTLTGGSGELFF | TRBJ2-2 | TRBV9 | -
TGTGCCAGCAGCTTACAACAGGGAGACACCTACGAGCAGTACTTC | CASSLQQGDTYEQYF | TRBJ2-7 | TRBV7-7 | -
TGTGCCAGCAGTGAAGGAGGGGGCGGTTACTACGAGCAGTACTTC | CASSEGGGGYYEQYF | TRBJ2-7 | TRBV2 | TRBD1
TGTGCCAGCAGCTTATGGCAGGGAACGGGCGGGGACACTGAAGCTTTCTTT | CASSLWQGTGGDTEAFF | TRBJ1-1 | TRBV11-1 | -
TGCGCCAGCAGCCTCCTCCGGGCAGATACGCAGTATTTT | CASSLLRADTQYF | TRBJ2-3 | TRBV4-1 | -
TGCGCCAGCGCACAGGGGGCGGAAATGTGGGGAAAACTGTTTTTT | CASAQGAEMWGKLFF | TRBJ1-4 | TRBV4-1 | TRBD1
TGTGCCAGCTCACCCCAGTCTACAGGGACCACTGAAGCTTTCTTT | CASSPQSTGTTEAFF | TRBJ1-1 | TRBV18 | -
TGTGCCAGCAGCTTAGGTGGGAAAGGGGCAGCTTTCTTT | CASSLGGKGAAFF | TRBJ1-1 | TRBV7-2 | -
TGCAGCGTTGAAGTTTGGGGGGGTTGGACCCAGTACTTC | CSVEVWGGWTQYF | TRBJ2-5 | TRBV29-1 | TRBD2
TGTGCCAGCAGCCCAGGCGCCAACAATGAGCAGTTCTTC | CASSPGANNEQFF | TRBJ2-1 | TRBV7-3 | -
TGTGCCAGCCTCCGGAGCGGGGGCTCCTACGAGCAGTACTTC | CASLRSGGSYEQYF | TRBJ2-7 | TRBV2 | TRBD2
TGTGCCAGCGGACAGGTCGAAGGGACCCAGTACTTC | CASGQVEGTQYF | TRBJ2-5 | TRBV14 | TRBD1
TGTGCCAGCAGCCAAGAGATCGGAGCTTACTCCTATAATTCACCCCTCCACTTT | CASSQEIGAYSYNSPLHF | TRBJ1-6 | TRBV4-2 | -
TGTGCCAGTAGTCGGACAGGGAGAACCGGGGAGCTGTTTTTT | CASSRTGRTGELFF | TRBJ2-2 | TRBV19 | TRBD1
TGTGCCTGGAGTGCTCAGGGTATTTATACCTATGGCTACACCTTC | CAWSAQGIYTYGYTF | TRBJ1-2 | TRBV30 | -
TGTGCCAGCAGCCGGACTAGCGGGGGGGCCAGGGAGACCCAGTACTTC | CASSRTSGGARETQYF | TRBJ2-5 | TRBV5-4 | TRBD2
TGTGCCAGCAGCTTCGGGACAGGGTTCACTGAAGCTTTCTTT | CASSFGTGFTEAFF | TRBJ1-1 | TRBV7-9 | TRBD1
TGTGCCAGCAGCTCCAGACAGGGAAGGGAGCTGTTTTTT | CASSSRQGRELFF | TRBJ2-2 | TRBV11-3 | TRBD1
TGCGCCAGCAGCTTGTCAGGGTTGGAGCAGTTCTTC | CASSLSGLEQFF | TRBJ2-1 | TRBV5-1 | -